This TCR beta chain was observed in a study of T cell responses to AZD1222 COVID-19 vaccine. Study background: Analyses pooled second doses at about 4 or about 12 weeks. Overall study findings and caveats: Donors, mostly white British, included more females; clonal diversity was possibly underestimated. Close to half of all spike-specific TCRs reportedly target regions of the variants that are unmutated. Vaccine-associated CD4 TCRs ranged over spike, dominating at 160-218 and 743-854.

TCRdb keeps only in-frame clones here, not all; method: immunoSEQ multiplex PCR. The table has over 85,000 clones, around 90% seen once. Note on this clone: No antigen is known for it.

The specimen was peripheral blood, collected on day 0 of AZD1222 vaccination. This sequence was found in an adult in good health.

The CDR3 bases are TGCGCCAGCAGCTTGGGGACAGGGACTAACAATCAGCCCCAGCATTTT. The encoded protein is CASSLGTGTNNQPQHF. The chain is built from TRBV5-1 and TRBJ1-5, with TRBD1 matching over 8 bases. CDR1 is SGHRS and CDR2 is YFSETQ in the germline V gene. This CDR3 has 16 residues. V was pared by 0 bases and J by 3 bases, with 5 bases of the junction left unmatched.